The 9 T cell receptor beta chains below all came from one sample that was sequenced in a study of cytomegalovirus exposure and HLA in healthy donors. A multiplex PCR was run with 60 Vbeta primers and 13 Jbeta primers. Profiling relied on immunoSEQ multiplex PCR, and the TCRdb table lists in-frame clones only, not all of them. Of about 130,000 clones listed, around 77% are singletons. The sample comprised PBMCs. Source of these receptors: a woman in her 50s in good health and CMV-seronegative.

This chain uses TRBV27 with TRBJ2-5; maybe TRBD1 (5 bases). The germline V gene encodes CDR1 MNHEY and CDR2 SMNVEV (reference sequence). CDR3 size: 17 residues. V was pared by 8 bases and J by 2 bases, with 24 bases between. This CDR3 is CASAPLTGKIVQETQYF. The CDR3 bases are TGTGCCAGCGCGCCACTTACAGGAAAGATCGTACAAGAGACCCAGTACTTC.

The CDR3 nucleotides read TGTGCCTGGAGTGACGCCCAGGGGGCTTGGCAAGAGACCCAGTACTTC. It codes for CAWSDAQGAWQETQYF. V usage is TRBV30 and J usage is TRBJ2-5, with 8 bases that match TRBD1. The germline V gene encodes CDR1 GTSNPN and CDR2 SVGIG (reference sequence). This CDR3 spans 16 amino acids. V gave up 1 base and J gave up 2 bases; unmatched junction bases: 9. Supplemented by reference TRBV30 and TRBJ2-5, the full variable domain reads SQTIHQWPATLVQPVGSPLSLECTVEGTSNPNLYWYRQAAGRGLQLLFYSVGIGQISSEVPQNLSASRPQDRQFILSSKKLLLSDSGFYLCAWSDAQGAWQETQYFGPGTRLLVL.

As for this clone: Within the sample, other DNA sequences also encode this same CDR3. The chain uses TRBV30 and TRBJ1-2, with no clear D. Germline CDR1 GTSNPN, CDR2 SVGIG (reference sequence). This CDR3 is 12 amino acids long. V lost 3 bases to trimming and J lost 3 bases, with 8 bases between them. The CDR3 spells CAWRGRDYGYTF. CDR3 sequence (DNA): TGTGCCTGGAGAGGTCGGGACTATGGCTACACCTTC.

The J gene is TRBJ1-1, the V gene TRBV9, with TRBD1 identical over 10 bases. J lost 4 bases, V lost 1 base, and 7 bases had no gene match. The CDR3 is 16 residues long. CDR1 and CDR2 (germline): SGDLS, YYNGEE. The CDR3 here is CASSVSPRDRGTEAFF. CDR3 coding DNA: TGTGCCAGCAGCGTATCCCCGCGGGACAGGGGCACTGAAGCTTTCTTT.

As for this clone: Mismatch with germline at one junction end may stem from a read error. V usage is TRBV7-7 and J usage is TRBJ2-7, with TRBD2 matching 8 bases. There are 14 residues in the CDR3. In germline, CDR1 is SSHAT, CDR2 FNYEAQ (reference sequence). CDR3 bases: TGTGCTAGCAGCCAATTTAGCGGGATAGGCGAGCAGTACTTC. Translating gives CASSQFSGIGEQYF.

This rearrangement joins TRBV6-1 to TRBJ2-7, with TRBD2 identical over 12 bases. J gave up 3 bases and V 4 bases, and 4 bases lay outside the gene matches. Germline V gene lookup returns CDR1 MNHNS and CDR2 SASEGT. The length of the CDR3 is 15 residues. Here the CDR3 DNA reads TGTGCCAGCAGTGCCCTGACTAGCGGGAGCTACGAGCAGTACGTC. Encoded protein: CASSALTSGSYEQYV.

This clone has just one count. The chain couples TRBV29-1 to TRBJ1-3; D is uncertain. Trimming cost V 1 base and J 4 bases, with 5 bases left between them. Germline V gene sequence: CDR1 SQVTM, CDR2 ANQGSEA. This CDR3 comprises 12 residues. The CDR3 reads CSVEVAGNTIYF. CDR3 bases: TGCAGCGTTGAAGTCGCGGGAAACACCATATATTTT.

The rearrangement links TRBV6-5 to TRBJ1-2, with 10 bases matching TRBD1. Trimming cost V 2 bases and J 4 bases; bases outside gene matches: 7. The CDR3 is made up of 16 amino acids. Germline V gene lookup returns CDR1 MNHEY and CDR2 SVGAGI. The CDR3, as DNA: TGTGCCAGCAGTTACGGGGGACAGGGGCAAGGCTATGGCTACACCTTC. This codes for CASSYGGQGQGYGYTF.

The CDR3 coding sequence is TGTGCCAGCAGTGGGGGATCACAGGGACCGCTCGTCCTCCAGCATTTT. It specifies CASSGGSQGPLVLQHF. V usage is TRBV2 and J usage is TRBJ1-5, with D perhaps TRBD1 (6 bases). The CDR3 covers 16 residues. V was pared by 4 bases and J by 12 bases, with 25 bases between. Germline CDR1 reads SNHLY; CDR2 reads FYNNEI.